This entry is about one T cell receptor beta chain. Produced via immunoSEQ multiplex PCR; TCRdb's table is partial and in-frame only. Of 950,000 to 1,100,000 clones listed, around 76% are singletons. These data are taken from a study of shared clonotypes between healthy human individuals. The overall study: CD8 memory received one plate per donor, CD8 naive two, CD4 memory three and CD4 naive three.

CDR3 length equals 16 residues. Germline assignment: CDR1 SGHRS and CDR2 YFSETQ. V shed 4 bases and J 9 bases; nucleotides not matched to a gene: 12. The receptor comes from a man younger than 35 in good health. The sample comprised memory CD4+ T cells sorted from blood. Stated subset: CD45RA-negative fraction. V usage is TRBV5-1 and J usage is TRBJ1-4; 10 bases fit TRBD1. The CDR3 region is CASSPDRGQLNKKLFF. CDR3 bases: TGCGCCAGCAGCCCCGACAGGGGGCAACTGAATAAAAAACTGTTTTTT.